A selection of T cell receptor beta chains follows, all from one sample in a study of T cell responses to AZD1222 COVID-19 vaccine. Using immunoSEQ multiplex PCR, the repertoire was profiled, and TCRdb retains in-frame clones only, with some absent. The sample holds around 120,000 clones, roughly 92% seen once. The starting material was peripheral blood, obtained 28 days after the second AZD1222 dose. The receptors were gathered from an adult who received the AZD1222 COVID-19 vaccine. CDR3s include the opening cysteine and the closing phenylalanine or tryptophan. D genes are given only for firm matches. Where a row states a size, it is once, few, many or the class of an expanded clone; other rows omit it.

cdr3_aa: CASSAGTLINEQFF; cdr3_nt: TGTGCCAGCAGCGCCGGGACTCTTATCAATGAGCAGTTCTTC; j_call: TRBJ2-1; clone_size: .; d_call: .; v_call: TRBV7-9
cdr3_aa: CASSNPRGYGYTF; cdr3_nt: TGTGCCAGTAGTAATCCCAGGGGCTATGGCTACACCTTC; j_call: TRBJ1-2; clone_size: .; d_call: .; v_call: TRBV19
cdr3_aa: CASSIDLPGRANSPLHF; cdr3_nt: TGTGCCAGTAGTATAGATCTCCCTGGCAGGGCGAATTCACCCCTCCACTTT; j_call: TRBJ1-6; clone_size: .; d_call: .; v_call: TRBV19
cdr3_aa: CASTLLAGVDGELFF; cdr3_nt: TGTGCCAGTACCTTACTAGCGGGAGTTGACGGGGAGCTGTTTTTT; j_call: TRBJ2-2; clone_size: .; d_call: TRBD2; v_call: TRBV19
cdr3_aa: CSVASTRRNEQFF; cdr3_nt: TGCAGCGTCGCTTCGACTAGAAGGAATGAGCAGTTCTTC; j_call: TRBJ2-1; clone_size: once; d_call: .; v_call: TRBV29-1
cdr3_aa: CASSLSQGHSGELFF; cdr3_nt: TGTGCCAGCAGCTTGTCACAGGGTCATTCCGGGGAGCTGTTTTTT; j_call: TRBJ2-2; clone_size: .; d_call: .; v_call: TRBV5-4
cdr3_aa: CASSGRNSNQPQHF; cdr3_nt: TGCGCCAGCAGTGGCAGGAATAGCAATCAGCCCCAGCATTTT; j_call: TRBJ1-5; clone_size: .; d_call: .; v_call: TRBV10-2
cdr3_aa: CARQETQYF; cdr3_nt: TGTGCCAGACAAGAGACCCAGTACTTC; j_call: TRBJ2-5; clone_size: .; d_call: .; v_call: TRBV5-4
cdr3_aa: CASSLRLAGGNEQFF; cdr3_nt: TGCGCCAGCAGCTTGCGGCTAGCGGGAGGAAATGAGCAGTTCTTC; j_call: TRBJ2-1; clone_size: once; d_call: TRBD2; v_call: TRBV5-1
cdr3_aa: CASSPGGDYQPQHF; cdr3_nt: TGTGCCAGCAGCCCCGGCGGAGATTATCAGCCCCAGCATTTT; j_call: TRBJ1-5; clone_size: .; d_call: .; v_call: TRBV6-5
cdr3_aa: CSVGVLAGRSEQFF; cdr3_nt: TGCAGCGTTGGGGTTCTAGCGGGACGTAGTGAGCAGTTCTTC; j_call: TRBJ2-1; clone_size: .; d_call: TRBD2; v_call: TRBV29-1
cdr3_aa: CASSIGSGTSGRKGNEQFF; cdr3_nt: TGTGCCAGTAGTATTGGTAGTGGGACTAGCGGGAGAAAGGGTAATGAGCAGTTCTTC; j_call: TRBJ2-1; clone_size: .; d_call: TRBD2; v_call: TRBV19
cdr3_aa: CASRGQGSNYGYTF; cdr3_nt: TGTGCCAGCAGAGGACAGGGGTCTAACTATGGCTACACCTTC; j_call: TRBJ1-2; clone_size: .; d_call: TRBD1; v_call: TRBV3-1/TRBV3-2
cdr3_aa: CASSFISRGLNTEAFF; cdr3_nt: TGTGCCAGCAGTTTCATTTCCAGGGGTTTGAACACTGAAGCTTTCTTT; j_call: TRBJ1-1; clone_size: .; d_call: .; v_call: TRBV28
cdr3_aa: CASSLLDGYTEAFF; cdr3_nt: TGTGCCAGCAGCTTGCTTGATGGGTACACTGAAGCTTTCTTT; j_call: TRBJ1-1; clone_size: once; d_call: .; v_call: TRBV5-5
cdr3_aa: CASSLVSTSGTGELFF; cdr3_nt: TGTGCCAGCAGCTTAGTGTCGACTAGCGGAACCGGGGAGCTGTTTTTT; j_call: TRBJ2-2; clone_size: .; d_call: TRBD2; v_call: TRBV7-2
cdr3_aa: CASSRSRVQGLYQPQHF; cdr3_nt: TGTGCCAGCAGTCGCAGCAGAGTCCAGGGCCTCTATCAGCCCCAGCATTTT; j_call: TRBJ1-5; clone_size: .; d_call: .; v_call: TRBV6-2/TRBV6-3
cdr3_aa: CASSHGPSGSTGELFF; cdr3_nt: TGCGCCAGCAGCCACGGCCCTAGCGGGAGCACCGGGGAGCTGTTTTTT; j_call: TRBJ2-2; clone_size: .; d_call: TRBD2; v_call: TRBV5-1
cdr3_aa: CASSRSDYEQYF; cdr3_nt: TGTGCCAGCAGCCGCTCTGACTACGAGCAGTACTTC; j_call: TRBJ2-7; clone_size: .; d_call: .; v_call: TRBV3-1/TRBV3-2
cdr3_aa: CASSARPGQGFTGELFF; cdr3_nt: TGTGCCAGTAGTGCCCGGCCGGGACAGGGATTCACCGGGGAGCTGTTTTTT; j_call: TRBJ2-2; clone_size: .; d_call: TRBD1; v_call: TRBV19
cdr3_aa: CASRLKGTYEQYF; cdr3_nt: TGTGCCAGCAGGCTGAAGGGGACCTACGAGCAGTACTTC; j_call: TRBJ2-7; clone_size: once; d_call: .; v_call: TRBV27
cdr3_aa: CASSYSRQGAGELFF; cdr3_nt: TGTGCCAGCAGTTACTCAAGACAGGGGGCCGGGGAGCTGTTTTTT; j_call: TRBJ2-2; clone_size: .; d_call: TRBD1; v_call: TRBV6-2/TRBV6-3
cdr3_aa: CASTIKQGSGANVLTF; cdr3_nt: TGCGCCAGCACAATAAAACAGGGCTCTGGGGCCAACGTCCTGACTTTC; j_call: TRBJ2-6; clone_size: .; d_call: .; v_call: TRBV5-1